This TCR beta chain was sequenced during a study of blood T cells in healthy people across ages. It was with a sample-barcoded 5' primer and a J-beta primer mix that a second PCR of about 7 to 12 cycles was run. TCRdb ran MiXCR on the 5' RACE reads and lists one entry per CDR3 protein. The table has 650,000 to 700,000 distinct CDR3 sequences, about 50% seen once; the top ten hold about 14%. For this clonotype: A read error may be the cause here, since a much bigger clone is one base away.

The CDR3 loop spans 14 amino acids. Germline V gives CDR1 LGHDT, CDR2 YNNKEL (reference sequence). This clonotype was sampled from an elderly woman in good health. The chain uses TRBV3-1 and TRBJ2-1, with D possibly being TRBD1 or TRBD2 (5 bases each). Material: blood. Here the CDR3 DNA reads TGTGCCGGCAGCCAGAGGGGCTCCCTCCCTGAGCAGTTCTTC. Its protein product is CAGSQRGSLPEQFF.